This T cell receptor beta chain was documented in a study of PD-1 blockade in classical Hodgkin lymphoma. Each patient relapsed following autologous stem cell transplantation, and prior brentuximab vedotin exposure differed. Data came from immunoSEQ multiplex PCR; TCRdb stores just in-frame clones and leaves some out. The sample yields 13,000 to 15,000 clones, around 84% seen once. Trimming pared 4 bases from V and 1 base from J, leaving 4 bases between. The CDR3 is made up of 11 amino acids. Germline V CDR1 and CDR2: SQVTM, ANQGSEA. The chain has TRBV29-1 and TRBJ1-1; D gene ambiguous. The TCR was taken from a human donor with classical Hodgkin lymphoma. Specimen: peripheral blood mononuclear cells (PBMCs), collected at baseline. For the CDR3, the DNA is TGCAGCGTTGCCCAGAACACTGAAGCTTTCTTT. Protein product: CSVAQNTEAFF.